The source of this T cell receptor (beta chain) is a study of CD8+ T cells in alopecia areata (dated by TCRdb to between 2017 and 2018). The study in broad terms: The treated patients took part in an open-label pilot trial in which moderate-to-severe alopecia areata was treated with oral tofacitinib at 5 to 10 mg twice daily. In humans, TCRbeta sequencing was performed on scalp tissue and on sorted CD4+ and CD8+ peripheral blood T cells from healthy controls and from patients with patchy or totalis/universalis alopecia areata. RNA was obtained with the PAXgene miRNA kit for fixed scalp, the miRNeasy kit for PBMCs, and the RNeasy kit for mouse skin. TCRbeta CDR3 regions were amplified by immunoSEQ multiplex PCR with 35 Vbeta forward and 13 Jbeta reverse primers. Tofacitinib-treated patients had biopsies at baseline and at 4 and 24 weeks of treatment, with a later scalp biopsy in several patients. Scalp clonality was compared across normal scalp (n=4), patchy alopecia areata scalp (n=8), and alopecia totalis/universalis scalp (n=8). To study T cell clonal expansion in alopecia areata, the researchers applied high-throughput TCRbeta sequencing to both the C3H/HeJ mouse model and human patients. Tofacitinib was given for 6 to 18 months, followed by 6 months of follow-up off drug to assess delayed response and recurrence.

CDR3 length: 13 amino acids, cysteine to phenylalanine. CDR3 DNA only is kept here, 39 bases in frame from base 1. From a lookup of the germline V gene (reference sequence), CDR1 and CDR2 are GTSNPN and SVGIG. Trimming takes 2 bases from V and 11 bases from J, and the germline ends sit 18 bases apart. Interpreted using the paper, the time point label stands for: baseline before oral tofacitinib. Peripheral blood and lesional scalp punch biopsies were obtained from patients with alopecia areata. After PBMCs were isolated by density centrifugation and stained for CD3, CD4 and CD8, a FACSAria was used to sort CD4+ and CD8+ T cells. Library method: the immunoSEQ multiplex PCR assay. RNA was extracted from all samples and reverse transcribed into cDNA as template for TCR sequencing. First-strand cDNA was synthesized with SuperScript III using a 2:1 mix of oligo-dT and random hexamers. A synthetic immune receptor repertoire was used to assess amplification bias, and residual bias was removed computationally. Per the authors' processing: After raw reads were preprocessed to remove errors, the CDR3 was defined following IMGT conventions as running from the conserved cysteine to phenylalanine. Clonality was calculated as 1 minus Shannon entropy normalized by log2 of the number of productive unique TCRs. CD4 or CD8 identity of scalp clones was inferred by cross-referencing scalp TCRbeta sequences with sorted blood CD4 and CD8 repertoires. This is the immuneACCESS table as TCRdb keeps it, with only in-frame sequences that have V and J called. A part of the clones is gone; compared with another copy, unresolved V genes explain less than half, and the rest is unexplained. V and J calls and clone size are as listed in that table; D and trimming were resolved from the DNA. For this sample there are 150,000 or so clones; approximately 48% appear just once. Approximately 18% of the sample comes from the top ten.

As regards this clone: Its antigen is unknown. Nothing much larger sits one base from this clone, and base qualities are not available.

Beyond this particular receptor, the publication reports: Lesional scalp, especially in alopecia totalis/universalis, showed higher clonality and more expanded CD8+ clones than normal scalp, suggesting antigenic drive. Unlike mouse skin, where gammadelta T cells dominate, normal human skin contains resident alphabeta T cells that get sequenced too, which complicates analysis of the scalp TCR repertoire. Compared with mice, TCR sequences shared between patients were less clear, possibly partly because of HLA diversity across the patient population.

The receptor comes from a human donor with alopecia areata. The starting material was CD8+ T cells sorted from blood, obtained at week 0. The chain is assembled from TRBV30 and TRBJ1-1, with the identity of the D gene unclear. The CDR3: CAWSFSRGKEAFF. The nucleotide sequence is TGTGCCTGGAGTTTTAGCCGCGGTAAAGAGGCTTTCTTT.